This TCR beta chain is from a study of beta chain features in type 1 diabetes. The sequenced template was cDNA made from the entire isolated RNA. Some clones are missing from TCRdb's copy, which holds only in-frame ones; the method was immunoSEQ multiplex PCR. Of approximately 470,000 clones in the sample, roughly 31% were seen once. Every donor provided one heparinised blood draw, which averaged approximately 120 mL. The V gene end was trimmed by 1 base and the J gene end by 6 bases; junction bases not matched to a gene: 13. CDR1 is LNHDA and CDR2 is SQIVND in the germline V gene (reference sequence). The CDR3 is 18 amino acids.

The clonotype was recovered from a man aged 18-30 years in good health. The gene calls are TRBV19 and TRBJ2-1; 9 nucleotides agree with TRBD2. The sample comprised naive CD4+ T cells from blood. The CDR3 is CASSIVVQDGLASNEQFF. The CDR3 DNA sequence: TGTGCCAGTAGTATAGTTGTACAGGACGGACTAGCGAGCAATGAGCAGTTCTTC.